This T cell receptor (beta chain) was identified during a study of cytotoxic CD8 clonotypes in ibrutinib-treated CLL. Study-wide context: Averaging across samples gave roughly 230,000 productive templates and roughly 90,000 productive rearrangements.

Using immunoSEQ multiplex PCR, the repertoire was profiled, and TCRdb retains in-frame clones only, with some absent. The table includes 14,000 or so clones, more than 60% detected once. This CDR3 comprises 16 residues. Germline CDR1 SGHTA, CDR2 FQGNSA. V was clipped by 6 bases and J by 4 bases; unmatched bases: 8. This chain links TRBV7-2 with TRBJ2-3; 12 bases fit TRBD2. Sample: PBMCs, taken before ibrutinib treatment. This receptor was taken from a human donor with chronic lymphocytic leukemia. The CDR3 coding sequence is TGTGCCAGCAGGCAAGGACTAGCGGGACGGGCAGATACGCAGTATTTT. This translates into CASRQGLAGRADTQYF.